The next 9 T cell receptor beta chains were all read from a single sample in a study of blood T cell repertoires in COVID-19. Generated by immunoSEQ multiplex PCR, the TCRdb table keeps only in-frame clones and is missing some. This sample has roughly 520,000 clones, with more than 75% found just once. Sequencing was carried out using PBMCs or T cells enriched from blood (not recorded which). All receptors derive from a woman aged 40 to 55 who had recovered from COVID-19.

The J gene is TRBJ2-7, the V gene TRBV11-2, with D possibly TRBD1 on 5 matching bases. The V and J ends lost 4 bases and 5 bases respectively, with 9 bases between them. This CDR3 has 12 amino acids. CDR1 and CDR2 (germline): SGHAT, FQNNGV. CDR3 residues: CASSSQGHEQYF. CDR3 bases: TGTGCCAGCAGCTCTCAGGGTCACGAGCAGTACTTC.

This sequence joins TRBV4-3 and TRBJ1-2; D gene ambiguous. The V end was cut by 0 bases, the J end by 4 bases, with 6 bases between. CDR1 and CDR2 (germline): LGHNA, YSLEER. CDR3 length: 13 amino acids. DNA for the CDR3: TGCGCCAGCAGCCAAGATGGCAGCTATGGCTACACCTTC. It is translated as CASSQDGSYGYTF.

This clone was found once. Possible read error: a much larger clone is one base away. V is TRBV7-9 and J is TRBJ2-3; a weak D match, TRBD1 (5 bases). Trimming removed 2 bases from V and 0 bases from J, with 6 bases in between. Germline loops: CDR1 SEHNR, CDR2 FQNEAQ (reference sequence). The length of the CDR3 is 14 residues. CDR3 loop: CASSLKGSTDTQYF. The DNA for the CDR3 is TGTGCCAGCAGCTTAAAGGGGAGCACAGATACGCAGTATTTT.

This clone was observed a few times. V usage is TRBV24-1 and J usage is TRBJ1-4; weak D call: TRBD1 (5 bases). CDR1 and CDR2 (germline): KGHDR, SFDVKD. Trimming removed 2 bases at V and 11 bases at J, with 11 bases between. The CDR3 has 13 residues. The DNA of the CDR3 is TGTGCCACCAGTGATTCCGCAGGGCCCAAACTGTTTTTT. Translated: CATSDSAGPKLFF.

This chain joins TRBV24-1 and TRBJ1-1; D unclear. V was shortened by 4 bases and J by 3 bases, with 8 bases between the two germline ends. This CDR3 has 13 residues. The germline V gene has CDR1 KGHDR and CDR2 SFDVKD. The CDR3 loop reads CATSESTYTEAFF. CDR3 nucleotide sequence: TGTGCCACCAGTGAATCTACCTACACTGAAGCTTTCTTT.

The V call is TRBV7-2, the J call TRBJ2-3; D is uncertain. V dropped 2 bases and J dropped 0 bases, with 6 bases sitting between them. The germline gives CDR1 SGHTA, CDR2 FQGNSA. The CDR3 is 14 residues long. The CDR3 region has the DNA TGTGCCAGCAGCTTATTAACTAGCACAGATACGCAGTATTTT. This translates into CASSLLTSTDTQYF.

The chain carries TRBV4-3 and TRBJ2-7; the match to TRBD2 covers 8 bases. The CDR3 is 17 amino acids. Germline V gives CDR1 LGHNA, CDR2 YSLEER. V was pared by 3 bases and J by 4 bases, with 14 bases of the junction left unmatched. The CDR3 is CASSQAPSGSGAYEQYF. DNA for the CDR3: TGCGCCAGCAGCCAGGCCCCGAGCGGGAGCGGAGCGTACGAGCAGTACTTC.

The CDR3 reads CASSPGQGNQPQHF. CDR3 sequence (DNA): TGTGCCAGCAGCCCGGGACAGGGAAATCAGCCCCAGCATTTT. The J gene is TRBJ1-5, the V gene TRBV6-2 or TRBV6-3; 9 bases are a match to TRBD1. V lost 6 bases, J lost 4 bases, and 4 bases stayed unmatched. The CDR3 has 14 residues. Germline CDR1 is MNHEY and CDR2 is SVGEGT.

V and J are TRBV6-6 and TRBJ2-1; 12 bases agree with TRBD2. With V trimmed by 5 bases and J by 4 bases, 9 bases remained unmatched. CDR1 is MNHNY and CDR2 is SVGAGI in the germline V gene (reference sequence). CDR3 length: 17 amino acids. DNA for the CDR3: TGTGCCAGCAGTCTTGGACTAGCGGGACCTATTTACAATGAGCAGTTCTTC. Protein sequence: CASSLGLAGPIYNEQFF.